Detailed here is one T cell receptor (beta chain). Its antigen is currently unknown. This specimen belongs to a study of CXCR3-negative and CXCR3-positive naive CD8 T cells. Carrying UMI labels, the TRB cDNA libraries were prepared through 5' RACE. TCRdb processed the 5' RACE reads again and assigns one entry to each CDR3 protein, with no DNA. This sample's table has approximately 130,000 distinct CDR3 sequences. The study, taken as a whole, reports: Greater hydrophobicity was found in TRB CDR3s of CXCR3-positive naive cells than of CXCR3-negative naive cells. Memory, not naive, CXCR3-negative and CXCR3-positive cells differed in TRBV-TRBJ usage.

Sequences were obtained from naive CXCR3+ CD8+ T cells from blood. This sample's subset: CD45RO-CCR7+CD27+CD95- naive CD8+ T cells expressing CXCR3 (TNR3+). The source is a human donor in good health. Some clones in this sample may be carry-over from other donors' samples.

The CDR3 sequence: CASSLSLPADTQYF. The genes are TRBV27 and TRBJ2-3; TCRdb indicates TRBD1, and absent DNA this call remains unverified. The V gene's germline CDR1 is MNHEY and CDR2 SMNVEV (reference sequence). The CDR3 contains 14 residues.